This T cell receptor (beta chain) appears in the sequencing data of a study of blood T cell repertoires in COVID-19. Study in general: COVID-19 samples collected from the United States, Italy and Spain covered acute and convalescent phases.

Enrolment of Seattle patients took place during active infection, and they were followed longitudinally. Authors' processing steps: Reference gene primer amplification gave estimated nucleated cell counts. TCRdb's copy holds only in-frame clones and misses some; the assay was immunoSEQ multiplex PCR. The D gene and trimming were derived from the DNA, and the V and J assignments and clone size from that table. The sample shows roughly 75,000 clones, 85% of them seen only once. CDR1 and CDR2 (germline): MRHNA, SNTAGT. The CDR3 sequence is 11 residues long. V shed 11 bases and J shed 6 bases, with 14 bases lying between them. In this sample, this clone turned up once.

The TCR sequence derives from a man aged 45-60 years with COVID-19, enrolled during active disease. Sequencing input: peripheral blood. The chain uses TRBV6-4 and TRBJ2-7, with unresolved D. The CDR3 DNA reads TGTGCCCCGGGTTGGAAGCTCGAGCAGTACTTC. It translates to CAPGWKLEQYF.